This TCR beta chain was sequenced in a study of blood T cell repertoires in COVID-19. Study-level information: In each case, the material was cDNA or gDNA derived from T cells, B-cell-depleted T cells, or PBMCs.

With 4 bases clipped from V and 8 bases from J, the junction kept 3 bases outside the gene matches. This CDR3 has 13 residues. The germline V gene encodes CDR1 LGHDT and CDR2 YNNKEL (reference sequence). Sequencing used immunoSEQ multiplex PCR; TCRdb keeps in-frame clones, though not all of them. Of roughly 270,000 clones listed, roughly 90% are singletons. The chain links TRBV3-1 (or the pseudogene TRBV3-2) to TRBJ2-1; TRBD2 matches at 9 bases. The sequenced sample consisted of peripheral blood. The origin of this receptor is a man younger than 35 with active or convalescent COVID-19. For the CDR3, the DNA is TGTGCCAGCAGCCCGGGACTAGCCCATGAGCAGTTCTTC. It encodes CASSPGLAHEQFF.